The rows below give T cell receptor beta chains drawn from one sample of a study of shared clonotypes between healthy human individuals. Measured with immunoSEQ multiplex PCR; TCRdb has only the in-frame clones, and not every one. Of about 1.1 million clones listed, around 77% are singletons. Sequencing was performed on memory CD4+ T cells from PBMCs. The receptors here all came from a man between 18 and 29 years old in good health. Some clones in this sample may be carry-over from other donors' samples. Both conserved end residues are part of each CDR3. D genes are given only for firm matches. Not every row has a clone size; where given, it reads once, few, many or a size class.

J,V,D,size,DNA,CDR3
TRBJ1-2,TRBV7-9,TRBD1,.,TGTGCCAGCAGCTTCGCCGGGACAGGGGGTGGCTACACCTTC,CASSFAGTGGGYTF
TRBJ1-2,TRBV28,.,few,TGTGCCAGCAGCCCGATGGGGTTCTCTAACTATGGCTACACCTTC,CASSPMGFSNYGYTF
TRBJ2-5,TRBV11-2,.,.,TGTGCCAGCAGCTTGCGTCAGCGTCAGACCCAGTACTTC,CASSLRQRQTQYF
TRBJ2-7,TRBV9,.,.,TGTGCCAGCAGCGTAGGTGGTTCCTACGAGCAGTACTTC,CASSVGGSYEQYF
TRBJ2-1,TRBV28,.,few,TGTGCCACCCAGATGACTAGAAGGTACAATGAGCAGTTCTTC,CATQMTRRYNEQFF
TRBJ1-4,TRBV15,.,.,TGTGCCACCAGCAGAGATAACAGTCCCGGAGAAAAACTGTTTTTT,CATSRDNSPGEKLFF
TRBJ1-1,TRBV7-2,.,.,TGTGCCAGCACTCTAGTATATGGGACTGAAGCTTTCTTT,CASTLVYGTEAFF
TRBJ2-1,TRBV6-4,TRBD2,few,TGTGCCAGCACTAAACTAGCGGGAGGGGATGAGCAGTTCTTC,CASTKLAGGDEQFF
TRBJ2-3,TRBV28,.,.,TGTGCCAGCAGTAGGTCCACAGATACGCAGTATTTT,CASSRSTDTQYF
TRBJ2-2,TRBV19,.,.,TGTGCCAGTACCGCGCGGGGTGTGAGGAACACCGGGGAGCTGTTTTTT,CASTARGVRNTGELFF
TRBJ1-2,TRBV30,.,.,TGTGCCTGGAGTGTAGCGGGGGGCGCTGGCTACACCTTC,CAWSVAGGAGYTF
TRBJ2-7,TRBV13,.,.,TGTGCCAGCGCGATAGGAGGAACCCTGCACGAGCAGTACTTC,CASAIGGTLHEQYF
TRBJ2-1,TRBV2,TRBD2,.,TGTGCCAGCAGTTATGTCCTAGCGGGGATTTCGGGGCAGTTCTTC,CASSYVLAGISGQFF
TRBJ1-2,TRBV29-1,.,few,TGCAGCGTTGAAAGCAGGGCTATTAACTATGGCTACACCTTC,CSVESRAINYGYTF